The next 11 T cell receptor beta chains were all read from a single sample in a study of CXCR3-negative and CXCR3-positive naive CD8 T cells. Regarding the study as a whole: When CXCR3-positive naive cells were set against CXCR3-negative naive cells, the former had more hydrophobic TRB CDR3s.

The antigens of these receptors remain unknown. The TRB cDNA libraries were prepared by 5' RACE with UMI labels. TCRdb reprocessed the 5' RACE reads; each CDR3 protein has one entry and no DNA is given. This listing includes several thousand distinct CDR3 sequences. Sequenced input: naive CXCR3+ CD8+ T cells from blood. Subset noted: CD45RO-CCR7+CD27+CD95- naive CD8+ T cells expressing CXCR3 (TNR3+). Every receptor here comes from a human donor in good health. Some clones in this sample may be carry-over from other donors' samples.

This chain connects TRBV5-6 to TRBJ2-3; there is no DNA to check the TCRdb D call of TRBD1. The CDR3 is 16 residues long. From germline, CDR1 is SGHDT and CDR2 YYEEEE. The CDR3 here is CASSLAGQYSTDTQYF.

This clonotype ranks as medium-sized in terms of frequency. The chain joins TRBV29-1 to TRBJ1-3. Germline V gene sequence: CDR1 SQVTM, CDR2 ANQGSEA. The CDR3 contains 12 residues. CDR3 region: CSVVGSGNTIYF. The full variable domain, with the rest looked up from reference TRBV29-1 and TRBJ1-3, is SAVISQKPSRDICQRGTSLTIQCQVDSQVTMMFWYRQQPGQSLTLIATANQGSEATYESGFVIDKFPISRPNLTFSTLTVSNMSPEDSSIYLCSVVGSGNTIYFGEGSWLTVV.

The chain links TRBV7-8 to TRBJ2-3; as DNA is missing, the TRBD2 call by TCRdb cannot be tested. The CDR3 consists of 17 residues. Germline V gives CDR1 SGHVS, CDR2 FQNEAQ. CDR3 region: CASSLTPSGENTDTQYF.

Considering frequency, this clonotype is medium-sized. V usage is TRBV29-1 and J usage is TRBJ2-1. This CDR3 contains 14 residues. Germline CDR1 is SQVTM and CDR2 is ANQGSEA. This CDR3 is CSADGMSSYNEQFF.

The CDR3 loop reads CSVEAITANGYTF. The rearrangement uses TRBV29-1 and TRBJ1-2. Germline loops: CDR1 SQVTM, CDR2 ANQGSEA. This CDR3 is built from 13 residues.

The gene calls are TRBV14 and TRBJ2-7. Germline lookup yields CDR1 SGHDN and CDR2 FVKESK. The length of the CDR3 is 14 residues. The CDR3 sequence: CASSQQETPYDQYF.

This clonotype is deemed medium-sized (0.01 to 0.1%) by its frequency. CDR3 region: CASSLEGVYGYTF. The chain combines TRBV5-1 with TRBJ1-2; absent DNA, TCRdb's TRBD1 call cannot be checked. Per germline, CDR1 SGHRS and CDR2 YFSETQ. This CDR3 region has 13 residues.

V and J are TRBV27 and TRBJ2-3; there is no DNA to check the TCRdb D call of TRBD1. CDR1 MNHEY and CDR2 SMNVEV come from the germline V gene (reference sequence). The CDR3 loop spans 16 amino acids. CDR3: CASSKGLGGGTDTQYF.

V gene TRBV7-9 combines with J gene TRBJ2-7; without DNA, the TCRdb call of TRBD2 cannot be checked. Germline values: CDR1 SEHNR, CDR2 FQNEAQ (reference sequence). The length of the CDR3 is 13 residues. The CDR3 loop is CASGAGGPYEQYF.

The rearrangement joins TRBV12-3 or TRBV12-4 to TRBJ1-3. This CDR3 is built from 16 residues. The CDR3 reads CASTLGSVGAGNTIYF.

Its frequency marks this clonotype as medium-sized (0.01 to 0.1%). The chain joins TRBV29-1 to TRBJ1-2. The CDR3 loop spans 14 amino acids. Germline V gene sequence: CDR1 SQVTM, CDR2 ANQGSEA. The CDR3 reads CSVVWRPVDYGYTF.